This T cell receptor (beta chain) appears in the sequencing data of a study of identical twins. Regarding the study as a whole: The conclusions drew on cross-sectional statistical analysis instead of tracking the same donors.

Addition of a universal primer site occurred through template switching, and cDNA carried unique molecular identifiers. TCRdb re-called the 5' RACE reads with MiXCR, one entry per CDR3 protein. The repertoire holds about 570,000 distinct CDR3 sequences, with 7.5% to 10% as singletons. This CDR3 comprises 14 residues. CDR1 and CDR2 from the germline V gene are SGHAT and FQNNGV. V was clipped by 0 bases and J by 8 bases, with 10 bases between them. A few counts support this clonotype. Its target is unknown. These data also formed part of another study, on yellow fever vaccine responses in identical twins.

The sequenced material came from PBMCs. The sequence was collected from a young woman in good health. The genes are TRBV11-2 and TRBJ1-4, with D perhaps TRBD1 (5 bases). CDR3 in amino acids: CASSLDRVGEKLFF. Written as DNA, the CDR3 is TGTGCCAGCAGCTTAGACAGGGTGGGCGAAAAACTGTTTTTT.